This T cell receptor (beta chain) is drawn from a study of kidney transplant recipient with SARS-CoV-2 infection. TCRdb reprocessed the reads via MiXCR and lists one record per CDR3 protein. The data show 200,000 to 250,000 distinct CDR3 sequences, about 30% seen once. Trimming stripped 3 bases from V and 5 bases from J, with 16 bases between. CDR1 is SGHAT, CDR2 FQNNGV, per germline. The CDR3 consists of 15 residues. The sample holds many counts of this clonotype. Specimen: a blood sample, collected at baseline and around day 110 from a kidney transplant recipient. The source is a male patient between 25 and 39 years old who had COVID-19 and was a kidney transplant recipient. The graft donor may be the source of some T cells. V and J are TRBV11-2 and TRBJ2-5, with D unclear. The CDR3 coding sequence is TGTGCCAGCAGCTTCACGGACGGGTTTGGGGAGACCCAGTACTTC. Its protein is CASSFTDGFGETQYF.